This T cell receptor (beta chain) appears in the sequencing data of a study of T cells after yellow fever vaccination. Germline CDR1 reads SGHTA; CDR2 reads FQGNSA. The CDR3 contains 14 residues. Trimming removed 1 base from V and 11 bases from J, with 17 bases in between. Universal primer sites and UMIs were introduced during 5'RACE template-switching synthesis of TCR cDNA. MiXCR, applied by TCRdb to the 5' RACE reads, yields one record per CDR3 protein. The sample contains some 350,000 distinct CDR3 sequences, 3% to 4.5% of which appear only once. This clonotype showed up just a few times. This clonotype originated in a man aged 18 to 30 who received the YFV17D yellow fever vaccine. This sequence joins TRBV7-2 and TRBJ1-1; no definite D call. Source: PBMCs, taken 5 days after the yellow fever booster vaccination. CDR3 bases: TGTGCCAGCAGCTTAGAGAGCAGGCCTCGGGAGGCTTTCTTT. Encoded protein: CASSLESRPREAFF.